The 8 T cell receptor beta chains presented below share a single source sample, sequenced in a study of T cell changes during pregnancy in multiple sclerosis. Data came from immunoSEQ multiplex PCR; TCRdb stores just in-frame clones and leaves some out. The repertoire includes 58,000 or so clones, approximately 90% of them detected once, and 0.38% sits in the top ten. Specimen: CD4+ T cells from peripheral blood mononuclear cells, collected in the third trimester of pregnancy. These receptors were taken from a female donor with multiple sclerosis, enrolled in a pregnancy study.

This clone was seen once. The genes are TRBV9 and TRBJ2-3, with 11 positions matching TRBD1. This CDR3 region has 16 residues. J lost 7 bases, V lost 3 bases, and 10 bases had no gene match. CDR1 and CDR2 from the germline V gene are SGDLS and YYNGEE. The CDR3 sequence: CASSAGRTGGGYTQYF. In nucleotides, the CDR3 is TGTGCCAGCAGCGCAGGCAGGACAGGGGGCGGATATACGCAGTATTTT.

This clone turned up a few times. The rearrangement links TRBV10-1 to TRBJ2-7; maybe TRBD1 (5 bases). Germline V gene sequence: CDR1 WNHNN, CDR2 SYGVQD (reference sequence). Trimming took 4 bases from V and 5 from J, leaving 12 bases between them. The CDR3 consists of 13 residues. The CDR3 sequence: CASSAVQGHEQYF. CDR3 DNA sequence: TGCGCCAGCAGTGCGGTCCAGGGCCACGAGCAGTACTTC.

The chain is built from TRBV7-3 and TRBJ2-7, with D perhaps matching TRBD2 (6 bases). Deletions cut 2 bases from V and 2 bases from J, with 13 bases between. The CDR3 runs 15 residues. Germline lookup yields CDR1 SGHTA and CDR2 FQGTGA. DNA of the CDR3: TGTGCCAGCAGCTTATCCGGGGACTTAACCTACGAGCAGTACTTC. Translating it yields CASSLSGDLTYEQYF.

Here the CDR3 reads CASSSTATSGNTIYF. Here the CDR3 DNA reads TGTGCCAGCAGCTCGACAGCGACCTCTGGAAACACCATATATTTT. The V and J genes are TRBV7-2 and TRBJ1-3, with D possibly being TRBD1 (5 bases). The CDR3 loop spans 15 amino acids. The germline gives CDR1 SGHTA, CDR2 FQGNSA. Trimming took off 4 bases at V and 0 bases at J, with 10 bases between the two ends.

This clone was picked up one time. The J gene is TRBJ1-1, the V gene TRBV5-1; weak D call: TRBD1 (6 bases). The CDR3 extends over 16 amino acids. V was cut by 6 bases and J by 1 base, with 19 bases left in between. The germline V gene encodes CDR1 SGHRS and CDR2 YFSETQ. The CDR3 DNA is TGCGCCAGCACCCAGGGCCCCAGGGGTGAGAACACTGAAGCTTTCTTT. Its translation: CASTQGPRGENTEAFF.

The gene calls are TRBV19 and TRBJ1-1; 8 positions agree with TRBD1. This CDR3 region has 15 residues. The trim removed 9 bases at V and 5 bases at J, leaving 14 bases unmatched. The V gene's germline CDR1 is LNHDA and CDR2 SQIVND (reference sequence). CDR3 DNA: TGTGCCAGCGCGGACAGGGCAACATTAGGGACTGAAGCTTTCTTT. As protein: CASADRATLGTEAFF.

The chain combines TRBV29-1 with TRBJ2-7, with D perhaps matching TRBD1 (5 bases). Trimming cost V 6 bases and J 3 bases, with 12 bases left between them. The CDR3 has 12 amino acids. Germline V CDR1 and CDR2: SQVTM, ANQGSEA. CDR3 sequence (DNA): TGCAGCGTGGAGTTACAGGACTACGAGCAGTACTTC. It specifies CSVELQDYEQYF.

The J gene is TRBJ1-6, the V gene TRBV25-1, with 8 bases matching TRBD1. The CDR3 is 15 residues long. Unmatched junction bases numbered 8, after V lost 3 bases and J lost 10 bases. Germline V gene lookup returns CDR1 MGHDK and CDR2 SYGVNS. CDR3 loop: CASSDSTGVLSPLHF. CDR3 in DNA: TGTGCCAGCAGTGACTCGACAGGGGTGTTGTCACCCCTCCACTTT.